The rows below give T cell receptor beta chains drawn from one sample of a study of early T cells in non-severe SARS-CoV-2 infection. MiXCR was run by TCRdb on the 5' RACE reads, yielding one entry per CDR3 protein. This repertoire shows over 45,000 distinct CDR3 sequences, roughly 5.9% found once; its top ten account for roughly 4.5%. The sample consisted of whole blood. The receptor set was obtained from an adult who was a healthcare worker with PCR-confirmed SARS-CoV-2 infection or an uninfected control (not recorded which). Both conserved end residues are part of each CDR3. Fields, in order: V gene, clone size, D gene, J gene, CDR3 DNA, CDR3 protein. The D gene is left open where the match is weak. Size values are once, few and many counts, or a class for expanded clones, and some rows have none.

TRBV20-1	.	.	TRBJ2-5	TGCAGTGTTGACCGGGGGCCCCAAGAGACCCAGTACTTC	CSVDRGPQETQYF
TRBV7-8	large	.	TRBJ2-3	TGTGCCAGCAGCCAGACGAGCGACCTCACAGATACGCAGTATTTT	CASSQTSDLTDTQYF
TRBV27	many	.	TRBJ2-2	TGTGCCAGCAGTTTCGGAGGCGGCGGGGAGCTGTTTTTT	CASSFGGGGELFF
TRBV20-1	many	.	TRBJ2-3	TGCAGTGCTAGCAAGCCGGGGCTATATACGCAGTATTTT	CSASKPGLYTQYF
TRBV2	many	TRBD2	TRBJ2-3	TGTGCCAGCAGGGTCCTAGCGGGAGGCGGCACAGATACGCAGTATTTT	CASRVLAGGGTDTQYF
TRBV5-6	many	.	TRBJ2-7	TGTGCCAGCAGCCGCTCGACCTACGAGCAGTACTTC	CASSRSTYEQYF
TRBV6-2/TRBV6-3	.	TRBD1	TRBJ2-3	TGTGCCAGCAGTTACACGACAGGGTTTGCGCAGTATTTT	CASSYTTGFAQYF
TRBV5-1	many	.	TRBJ1-1	TGCGCCAGCAGCCTGGACTGGGGGAGTACTGAAGCTTTCTTT	CASSLDWGSTEAFF
TRBV24-1	few	.	TRBJ2-2	TGTGCCACCAGTGATTTCAACAGGGGGGGAACCGGGGAGCTGTTTTTT	CATSDFNRGGTGELFF
TRBV29-1	many	.	TRBJ1-4	TGCAGCGTGGTTACCAATGAAAAACTGTTTTTT	CSVVTNEKLFF
TRBV7-3	many	.	TRBJ1-2	TGTGCCAGCAGCCGCGACAGCCTTGGCGGCTACACCTTC	CASSRDSLGGYTF
TRBV6-6	many	TRBD1	TRBJ2-5	TGTGCCAGCAGTTACCCTCCCGACAGGGGGCATGAGACCCAGTACTTC	CASSYPPDRGHETQYF
TRBV30	many	.	TRBJ2-6	TGTGCCTGGAGTGTGGGCTCTGGGGCCAACGTCCTGACTTTC	CAWSVGSGANVLTF
TRBV5-4	many	TRBD1	TRBJ2-7	TGTGCCAGCAGCCGCGCAGGGACAGGGAAAGTGTACGAGCAGTACTTC	CASSRAGTGKVYEQYF
TRBV20-1	many	.	TRBJ2-7	TGCAGTGCCCCCAAAAGGGGGACTTCGTCCTACGAGCAGTACTTC	CSAPKRGTSSYEQYF
TRBV18	many	.	TRBJ2-5	TGTGCCAGCTCACCTAAGGAGACCCAGTACTTC	CASSPKETQYF
TRBV7-2	many	.	TRBJ2-7	TGTGCCAGCAGCTCCCGACAGGGAGGGACCTACGAGCAGTACTTC	CASSSRQGGTYEQYF
TRBV5-4	many	.	TRBJ1-4	TGTGCCAGCAGCTTGGGGGAAAAACTGTTTTTT	CASSLGEKLFF
TRBV12-3/TRBV12-4	many	.	TRBJ2-1	TGTGCCAGCAGTTTAATCAATGAGCAGTTCTTC	CASSLINEQFF
TRBV6-5	.	.	TRBJ2-7	TGTGCCAGCAGTTACACTGCGCCAGCGGCTGGGGAGCAGTACTTC	CASSYTAPAAGEQYF
TRBV11-2	many	.	TRBJ2-1	TGTGCCAGCAGCTTAGAGCCCACCAATGAGCAGTTCTTC	CASSLEPTNEQFF
TRBV30	many	.	TRBJ1-5	TGTGCCTGGAGTCCAGGGGGCAATCAGCCCCAGCATTTT	CAWSPGGNQPQHF
TRBV7-2	few	.	TRBJ2-1	TGTGCCAGCAGCGCTAGGGGTTCCGGTAATGAGCAGTTCTTC	CASSARGSGNEQFF
TRBV5-4	few	.	TRBJ2-3	TGTGCCAGCAGCTCCCGGAGGGGCACAGATACGCAGTATTTT	CASSSRRGTDTQYF
TRBV19	many	.	TRBJ1-5	TGTGCCAGTAGTATAGGGGGGGGAGGCATTCAGCCCCAGCATTTT	CASSIGGGGIQPQHF
TRBV30	many	.	TRBJ2-2	TGTGCCTGGAGTGTAGGACTATTCTCCGGGGAGCTGTTTTTT	CAWSVGLFSGELFF
TRBV27	many	.	TRBJ2-3	TGTGCCAGCAGTTTTCGGCCCGGACGGGGACGGGGAGATACGCAGTATTTT	CASSFRPGRGRGDTQYF
TRBV6-4	few	.	TRBJ1-2	TGTGCCAGCAGGAACAGTAACTATGGCTACACCTTC	CASRNSNYGYTF
TRBV19	many	TRBD1	TRBJ2-7	TGTGCCAGTAGTACCTCCGGGACAGACCTCTACGAGCAGTACTTC	CASSTSGTDLYEQYF
TRBV5-4	many	.	TRBJ1-2	TGTGCCAGCAGCTTGGACAGCTATGGCTACACCTTC	CASSLDSYGYTF
TRBV7-2	many	.	TRBJ2-1	TGTGCCAGCAGCCGGAGTCAGGGCAGCTCCTACAATGAGCAGTTCTTC	CASSRSQGSSYNEQFF
TRBV10-2	many	TRBD2	TRBJ2-7	TGCGCCAGCAGGGTCGGGGGGGGCGGTTACGAGCAGTACTTC	CASRVGGGGYEQYF
TRBV18	many	TRBD1	TRBJ2-6	TGTGCCAGCTCATTCCTCTGGACAGGGAGAGCTGGGGCCAACGTCCTGACTTTC	CASSFLWTGRAGANVLTF
TRBV18	many	.	TRBJ1-1	TGTGCCAGCTCAGGTACAGGGCTGGAGAACACTGAAGCTTTCTTT	CASSGTGLENTEAFF
TRBV2	few	TRBD1	TRBJ1-4	TGTGCCAGCAGCCGGGACAGTGCCACAACTAATGAAAAACTGTTTTTT	CASSRDSATTNEKLFF
TRBV5-4	many	.	TRBJ2-1	TGTGCCAGCAGCCTCAAAGGGGGGAAGTCCTACAATGAGCAGTTCTTC	CASSLKGGKSYNEQFF
TRBV4-1	few	.	TRBJ1-1	TGCGCCAGCAGCCAAACCCGGGACGTGTGGTCCAAAGCTTTCTTT	CASSQTRDVWSKAFF
TRBV7-2	many	TRBD1	TRBJ1-6	TGTGCCAGCAGCAGGACAGGGAGAACCTATAATTCACCCCTCCACTTT	CASSRTGRTYNSPLHF
TRBV5-6	few	TRBD1	TRBJ1-1	TGTGCCAGCAGTTTGGACAGGGGGCCCACTGAAGCTTTCTTT	CASSLDRGPTEAFF
TRBV18	few	.	TRBJ1-1	TGTGCCAGCTCACCCGACTTGGGGAACACTGAAGCTTTCTTT	CASSPDLGNTEAFF
TRBV3-1	many	.	TRBJ2-1	TGTGCCAGCAGCCAAGGCTACAATGAGCAGTTCTTC	CASSQGYNEQFF
TRBV6-5	many	.	TRBJ1-1	TGTGCCAGCAGCCCGGAAAAGGCCGGGGGGTGGAGGACTGAAGCTTTCTTT	CASSPEKAGGWRTEAFF
TRBV5-1	many	TRBD1	TRBJ2-6	TGCGCCAGCAGCTCACTACCGACAGGGGCGAGCTTCGGGGCCAACGTCCTGACTTTC	CASSSLPTGASFGANVLTF
TRBV10-2	.	.	TRBJ2-7	TGCGCCAGCAGTGGAGGGGCGCCAGGGGTAGGGGAGCAGTACTTC	CASSGGAPGVGEQYF
TRBV7-9	many	TRBD1	TRBJ1-2	TGTGCCAGCAGCTTGGCCGGGACAGGGGGTGGCTACACCTTC	CASSLAGTGGGYTF
TRBV29-1	many	TRBD1	TRBJ1-6	TGCAGCGTCGCGGGACAGGGGAATTCACCCCTCCACTTT	CSVAGQGNSPLHF
TRBV5-4	many	.	TRBJ2-5	TGTGCCAGCAGAATTCAATTTATAGAGACCCAGTACTTC	CASRIQFIETQYF
TRBV29-1	few	TRBD1	TRBJ1-2	TGCAGCGTTGACGCAGGGGGTAACTATGGCTACACCTTC	CSVDAGGNYGYTF
TRBV6-6	few	TRBD1	TRBJ1-3	TGTGCCAGCAGCCACGGGACAGGGTTAAGTGGAAACACCATATATTTT	CASSHGTGLSGNTIYF
TRBV5-5	many	TRBD2	TRBJ2-1	TGTGCCAGCAGCTCCGGGACTAGCGCCCGAATGAATGAGCAGTTCTTC	CASSSGTSARMNEQFF